The T cell receptor (beta chain) under discussion was sequenced for a study of Ad26.COV2.S vaccination and SARS-CoV-2 variants. The sample's treatment: roughly 18 received Ad26.COV2.S at low or high dose, single or two shots; 5 received placebo; per-sample allocation not given. Sampling took place 63 days after the first vaccine or placebo injection. There are a few counts of this clone. The protocol was immunoSEQ multiplex PCR, while the TCRdb copy is restricted to in-frame clones and leaves out a portion. The sample lists around 450,000 clones, around 90% occurring once. CDR1 is SGHVS, CDR2 FNYEAQ, per germline. After removal of 5 bases from V and 1 base from J, the junction contained 11 bases not matched to a gene. CDR3 length equals 16 residues.

The receptor's source is a person aged 18 to 59 who received the Ad26.COV2.S COVID-19 vaccine or a placebo. This chain connects TRBV7-6 to TRBJ2-7, with TRBD1 matching 7 bases. The sequencing here drew on peripheral blood, taken in a trial of Ad26.COV2.S vaccine versus placebo. This CDR3 reads CASSPTYRGGSYEQYF. CDR3 coding DNA: TGTGCCAGCAGCCCGACCTACAGGGGCGGATCCTACGAGCAGTACTTC.